This section outlines one TCR beta chain sequence together with its context. This sample is part of a study of T cell responses to AZD1222 COVID-19 vaccine. TCRdb's copy holds only in-frame clones and misses some; the assay was immunoSEQ multiplex PCR. The sample holds more than 140,000 clones; about 93% are singletons and the top ten take about 5%. CDR1 and CDR2 from the germline V gene are SGHRS and YFSETQ. The length of the CDR3 is 14 residues. V lost 4 bases to trimming and J lost 0 bases; unmatched junction nucleotides: 3. The starting material was peripheral blood, obtained on day 0 of AZD1222 vaccination. The V and J genes are TRBV5-1 and TRBJ2-7; 8 bases align to TRBD2. This sequence originates from an adult in good health. CDR3 protein: CASSLAGISYEQYF. In DNA form, the CDR3 reads TGCGCCAGCAGCCTAGCGGGTATCTCCTACGAGCAGTACTTC.